The present T cell receptor (beta chain) was sequenced within a study of cytomegalovirus exposure and HLA in healthy donors. The study ran its PCR with 60 Vbeta and 13 Jbeta primers. Sequencing was performed with immunoSEQ multiplex PCR; in TCRdb, only in-frame clones are kept and a portion is missing. The sample holds 150,000 to 200,000 clones, roughly three quarters seen once. This CDR3 is built from 16 residues. In germline, CDR1 is SGHNT, CDR2 YYREEE (reference sequence). The junction had 10 bases not matched to a gene; V was cut back by 3 bases and J by 7 bases. The chain combines TRBV5-4 with TRBJ2-1; 10 nucleotides agree with TRBD2. This sequence was found in a man between 18 and 29 years old in good health and CMV-seropositive. The sequencing input was PBMCs. The CDR3 nucleotides read TGTGCCAGCAGCTCGGGCGGACTAGCGGAGGGGAATGAGCAGTTCTTC. This encodes CASSSGGLAEGNEQFF. Supplemented by reference TRBV5-4 and TRBJ2-1, the full variable domain reads ETGVTQSPTHLIKTRGQQVTLRCSSQSGHNTVSWYQQALGQGPQFIFQYYREEENGRGNFPPRFSGLQFPNYSSELNVNALELDDSALYLCASSSGGLAEGNEQFFGPGTRLTVL.